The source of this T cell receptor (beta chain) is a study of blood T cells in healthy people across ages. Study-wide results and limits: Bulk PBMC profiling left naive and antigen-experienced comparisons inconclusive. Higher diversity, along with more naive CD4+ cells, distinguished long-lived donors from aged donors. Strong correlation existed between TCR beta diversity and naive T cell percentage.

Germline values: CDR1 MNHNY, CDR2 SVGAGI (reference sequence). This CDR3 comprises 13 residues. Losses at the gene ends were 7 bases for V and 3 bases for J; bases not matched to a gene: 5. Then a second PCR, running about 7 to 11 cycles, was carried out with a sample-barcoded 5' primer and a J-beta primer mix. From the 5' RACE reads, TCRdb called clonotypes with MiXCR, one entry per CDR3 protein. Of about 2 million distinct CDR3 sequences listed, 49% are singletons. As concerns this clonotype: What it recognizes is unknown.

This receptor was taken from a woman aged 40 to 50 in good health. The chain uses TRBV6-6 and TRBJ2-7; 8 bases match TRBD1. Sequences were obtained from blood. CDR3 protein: CASTSGTGYEQYF. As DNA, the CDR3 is TGTGCCAGCACTTCCGGGACAGGCTACGAGCAGTACTTC.